This TCR beta chain was profiled in a study of T cell therapy after organ transplantation (dated by TCRdb to the late 2010s). As for the study more broadly: Therapy products were autologous CMV-specific T cells expanded in vitro for roughly 15 days with a peptide pool of 30 HLA class I and II CMV epitopes. Each patient got up to 6 T cell doses, given every 2 weeks, and was then monitored for 25 to 35 weeks after finishing therapy. About 80% of the ten patients were classed as clinical responders and two as nonresponders. Patients received a median of 1.92 x 10^8 CMV-specific T cells across 2 to 6 intravenous infusions. Blood samples for the long-term post-therapy time point were collected 20 to 29 weeks after therapy was completed. The study was a follow-up TRBV repertoire analysis of an open-label phase I trial of autologous CMV-specific adoptive T cell therapy in solid-organ transplant recipients. Only about 85% of the 10 patients had long-term post-therapy samples available.

Of note for this clone: This receptor's antigen is unknown. Per-nucleotide qualities are absent, and no much larger clonotype sits a single base away.

The immunoSEQ two-step, bias-controlled multiplex PCR assay was used to amplify TRB CDR3 regions from genomic DNA. Sequencing of CDR3 libraries was carried out on an Illumina NextSeq 500. The authors processed their data as follows. The immunoSEQ Analyzer platform handled the initial alignment and bioinformatics, which included bias normalization against synthetic CDR3 analogs. V, D and J gene annotation followed the IMGT database definitions. Further TRBV analyses used VDJtools version 1.1.10 and the R package tcR version 2.2.1.11 with default settings. GLIPH analysis was performed with version 1.0 using default settings. In CDR3 sequences with at least 5 reads, significant changes in clonotype frequency were tested by a 2-sided binomial test with Benjamini-Hochberg correction (alpha = 0.01). TCRdb took this table from immuneACCESS and kept in-frame rearrangements with V and J called. Such tables lack part of the clones; where checked against another copy, unresolved V genes explain under half of the gap, and the rest is unexplained. The DNA was the basis for D and trimming; V, J and clone size are from that table. Recorded for this sample are about 20,000 clones; 84% of them occurred a single time. The leading ten clones occupy 30% to 40% of the sample.

The V end loses 5 bases and the J end loses 4 bases, and a stretch of 18 bases separates them. The cysteine opens and the phenylalanine closes a CDR3 of 17 amino acids. The DNA shown is the 51-base CDR3, in frame from base 1. The germline V gene encodes CDR1 SGHTA and CDR2 FQGTGA. In the paper's terms, the time point label means: 20-29 weeks after completion of therapy. The patients had received solid-organ transplants and had drug-resistant/recurrent cytomegalovirus. Ten trial participants were chosen for repertoire analysis on the basis of the availability of post-therapy peripheral blood mononuclear cells. Viable CD3+CD8+CD4- lymphocytes were sorted from PBMCs on a BD FACSAria III. The Qiagen DNeasy Kit was used to extract genomic DNA from sorted cells. What the study reported, not specific to this receptor: Because the cohort was small, confounders such as concurrent antirejection and antiviral medications could not be assessed. The fold change in CD8 clonality after therapy was inversely correlated with pretherapy clonality, which suggests that less biased repertoires were more open to remodeling. Few detected expansions in nonresponders may reflect reduced sample coverage from poor CD8+ T cell yield. Before therapy, nonresponders had marked clonal expansions, and after therapy the repertoires of nonresponders changed only minimally. Reconstitution after therapy appeared to involve both transferred clonotypes and endogenous clonotypes that were not detected in the therapy products.

The sequencing used CD8+ T cells from blood, collected after autologous CMV-specific T cell therapy. The sequence was obtained from a human patient who had received a solid organ transplant and had CMV disease. Some T cells may have been brought in with the graft after a transplant. The chain is assembled from TRBV7-3 and TRBJ2-6; too little of a D gene remains to name it. The CDR3 sequence is CASSAQTAPSGANVLTF. The nucleotides are TGTGCCAGCAGCGCCCAGACCGCGCCCTCGGGGGCCAACGTCCTGACTTTC.